This T cell receptor (beta chain) was captured in a study of a mutant IDH1 vaccine in newly diagnosed glioma. Points on this clone: Its specificity is not known.

TCRdb keeps only in-frame clones here, not all; method: immunoSEQ multiplex PCR. The data show around 56,000 clones, roughly 77% seen once. Indicated time point: week 23, last vaccination. One vaccine dose held 300 ug of mutant IDH1 20-mer peptide and came with topical imiquimod. The V and J ends lost 0 bases and 3 bases respectively, with 12 bases between them. This CDR3 has 15 residues. The starting material was PBMCs, obtained from a glioma patient whose treatment included an IDH1 peptide vaccine. This sequence was found in a woman in her thirties or forties with glioma. Some clones in this sample may be carry-over from other donors' samples. J is TRBJ2-7 and V is TRBV6-7, with D tentatively TRBD1 (6 bases). TRBV6-7 falls under the ORF class, with uncertain function. The CDR3 here is CASSYSWPGHYEQYF. CDR3 in DNA: TGTGCCAGCAGTTACTCGTGGCCGGGACACTACGAGCAGTACTTC.